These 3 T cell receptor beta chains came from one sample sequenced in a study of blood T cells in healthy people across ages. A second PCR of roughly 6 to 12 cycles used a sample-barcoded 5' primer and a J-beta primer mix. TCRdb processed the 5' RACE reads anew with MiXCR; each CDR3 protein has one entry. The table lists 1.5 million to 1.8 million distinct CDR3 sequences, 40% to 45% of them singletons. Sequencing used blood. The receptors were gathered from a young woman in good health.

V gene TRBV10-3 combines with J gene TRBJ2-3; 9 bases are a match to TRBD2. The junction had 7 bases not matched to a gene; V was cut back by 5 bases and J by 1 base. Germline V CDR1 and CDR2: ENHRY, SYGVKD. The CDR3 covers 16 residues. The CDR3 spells CAISNQLAGRTDTQYF. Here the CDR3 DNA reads TGTGCCATCAGTAATCAACTAGCGGGCCGCACAGATACGCAGTATTTT.

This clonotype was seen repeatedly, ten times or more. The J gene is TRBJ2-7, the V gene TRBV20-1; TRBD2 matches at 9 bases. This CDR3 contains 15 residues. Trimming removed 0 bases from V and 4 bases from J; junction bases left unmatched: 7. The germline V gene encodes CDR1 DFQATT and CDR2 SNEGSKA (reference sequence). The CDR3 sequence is CSARDSLAGTYEQYF. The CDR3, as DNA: TGCAGTGCTAGAGATTCCCTAGCGGGAACGTACGAGCAGTACTTC.

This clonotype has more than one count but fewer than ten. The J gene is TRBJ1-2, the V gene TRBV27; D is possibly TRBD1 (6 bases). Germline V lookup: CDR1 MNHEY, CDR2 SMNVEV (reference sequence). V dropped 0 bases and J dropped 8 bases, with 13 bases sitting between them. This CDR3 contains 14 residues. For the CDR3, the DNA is TGTGCCAGCAGTTTATCAGCGGGGGCGAGGGGCTACACCTTC. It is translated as CASSLSAGARGYTF.